The entry below describes one T cell receptor beta chain. Its antigen is unidentified. The CDR3 spans 11 residues. Germline V gene sequence: CDR1 SQVTM, CDR2 ANQGSEA. These data belong to a study of monozygotic twins with inflammatory bowel disease. From around 3.5 ug of total RNA, each TCR library was prepared. With eight separate reactions per sample, the authors made cDNA. One entry per CDR3 protein, without DNA, is what TCRdb gives after re-calling the 5' RACE reads. This sample lists 200,000 to 250,000 distinct CDR3 sequences; its ten largest clones have roughly 7.5%. Study-wide results and limits: The results supported no single strong signal or clonotype associated with IBD. Differences in immunosuppressive treatment may have been a source of added variability in patient repertoires.

The sequence was collected from a human donor with ulcerative colitis or Crohn's disease, or a healthy co-twin of an affected twin (not recorded which). What was sequenced was blood. The chain joins TRBV29-1 to TRBJ1-3. The CDR3 reads CSVHHGNTIYF.